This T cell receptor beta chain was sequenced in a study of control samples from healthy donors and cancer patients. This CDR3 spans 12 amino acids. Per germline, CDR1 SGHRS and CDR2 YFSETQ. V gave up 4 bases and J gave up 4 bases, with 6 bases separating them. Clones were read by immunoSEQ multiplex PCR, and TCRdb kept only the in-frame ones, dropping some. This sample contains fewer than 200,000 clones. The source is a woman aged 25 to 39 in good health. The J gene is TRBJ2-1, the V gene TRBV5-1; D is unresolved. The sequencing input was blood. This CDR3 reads CASSPSYNEQFF. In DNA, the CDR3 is TGCGCCAGCAGCCCCAGTTACAATGAGCAGTTCTTC.